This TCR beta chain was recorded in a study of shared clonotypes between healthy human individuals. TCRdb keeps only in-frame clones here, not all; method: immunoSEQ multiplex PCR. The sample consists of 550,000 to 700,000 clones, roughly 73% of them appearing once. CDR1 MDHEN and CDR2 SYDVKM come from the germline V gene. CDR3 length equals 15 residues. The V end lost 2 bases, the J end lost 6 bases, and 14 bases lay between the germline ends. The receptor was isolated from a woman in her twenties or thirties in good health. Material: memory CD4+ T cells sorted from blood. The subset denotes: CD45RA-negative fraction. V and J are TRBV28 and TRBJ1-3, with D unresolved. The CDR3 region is CASSLSFGESNTIYF. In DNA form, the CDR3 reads TGTGCCAGCAGTTTAAGCTTCGGGGAGTCAAACACCATATATTTT.